This T cell receptor beta chain appears in the sequencing data of a study of CD4+ T cells in melanoma. Profiling relied on immunoSEQ multiplex PCR, and the TCRdb table lists in-frame clones only, not all of them. The sample consists of over 7,500 clones, more than 65% of them appearing once. CDR1 and CDR2 from the germline V gene are MNHEY and SVGAGI. V dropped 7 bases and J dropped 3 bases, with 9 bases sitting between them. The CDR3 is 13 amino acids. The source of this sequence is a human donor with melanoma. The V call is TRBV6-5, the J call TRBJ1-4, with TRBD1 as a possible D gene (5 bases). Sequenced: peripheral blood. The CDR3 region is CASTDSPNEKLFF. CDR3 coding DNA: TGTGCCAGCACCGACAGCCCTAATGAAAAACTGTTTTTT.